The 11 T cell receptor beta chains in this list originate from one sample, sequenced in a study of cytomegalovirus exposure and HLA in healthy donors (dated by TCRdb to about 2017). Library preparation was by the immunoSEQ multiplex PCR assay. A mixture of 60 forward primers for TCR Vbeta segments and 13 reverse primers for TCR Jbeta segments was used in the multiplex PCR. Sourced from immuneACCESS, this table was stored by TCRdb with only in-frame sequences that have V and J called. A share of the clones is absent; for the studies checked, an unresolved V gene accounts for under half, and the remainder has no known explanation. This sample gives 85,000 to 130,000 clones in total; 84% of them show up just once. More than 0.95% of the sample is taken by the ten largest. Sequenced sample: PBMCs. Source of these receptors: a woman in her late teens or twenties in good health and CMV-seronegative.

The chain uses TRBV11-2 and TRBJ1-3; 8 positions agree with TRBD1. V was clipped by 2 bases and J by 0 bases; unmatched bases: 3. CDR1 is SGHAT and CDR2 is FQNNGV in the germline V gene. The CDR3 loop spans 16 amino acids. CDR3: CASSLQGANSGNTIYF. The CDR3 DNA is TGTGCCAGCAGCTTACAGGGGGCAAACTCTGGAAACACCATATATTTT.

The V gene is TRBV5-6, the J gene TRBJ1-1; D is perhaps TRBD1 (5 bases). This CDR3 is 19 amino acids long. Germline CDR1 reads SGHDT; CDR2 reads YYEEEE. Trimming removed 1 base from V and 2 bases from J, with 24 bases in between. CDR3 nucleotides: TGTGCCAGCAGCTTGTATCAGATGGGGGGATCGTATGGAAACACTGAAGCTTTCTTT. It encodes CASSLYQMGGSYGNTEAFF.

J is TRBJ2-5 and V is TRBV5-4; 10 nucleotides align to TRBD2. The ends lost 4 bases at V and 5 bases at J; junction bases unmatched: 5. This CDR3 has 14 amino acids. Germline CDR1 and CDR2: SGHNT and YYREEE (reference sequence). CDR3 DNA sequence: TGTGCCAGCAGCCCACCGGGACTAGCGGAGACCCAGTACTTC. Its translation is CASSPPGLAETQYF. Filled out from reference TRBV5-4 and TRBJ2-5, the complete variable domain reads ETGVTQSPTHLIKTRGQQVTLRCSSQSGHNTVSWYQQALGQGPQFIFQYYREEENGRGNFPPRFSGLQFPNYSSELNVNALELDDSALYLCASSPPGLAETQYFGPGTRLLVL.

V gene TRBV6-5 combines with J gene TRBJ1-6; possibly TRBD1 for D (5 bases). V was pared by 1 base and J by 5 bases, with 12 bases between. There are 16 residues in the CDR3. Germline V gene sequence: CDR1 MNHEY, CDR2 SVGAGI. CDR3 sequence: CASSYWVPGDNSPLHF. CDR3 bases: TGTGCCAGCAGTTACTGGGTCCCGGGGGATAATTCACCCCTCCACTTT.

V gene TRBV10-1 combines with J gene TRBJ2-5, with D tentatively TRBD2 (6 bases). This CDR3 is 15 amino acids long. V was cut by 1 base and J by 3 bases, with 12 bases left in between. Germline CDR1 WNHNN, CDR2 SYGVQD (reference sequence). The CDR3, as DNA: TGCGCCAGCAGTGAGTTATCGGGAGTCGAAGAGACCCAGTACTTC. It codes for CASSELSGVEETQYF.

The rearrangement joins TRBV6-1 to TRBJ2-7; the D gene is possibly TRBD2 (6 bases). This CDR3 is 15 amino acids long. Germline assignment: CDR1 MNHNS and CDR2 SASEGT. V was shortened by 5 bases and J by 0 bases, with 14 bases between the two germline ends. CDR3 sequence: CASSLTGDYSYEQYF. DNA for the CDR3: TGTGCCAGCAGTCTGACGGGGGATTACTCCTACGAGCAGTACTTC.

This clone was detected only once. The chain employs TRBV4-1 and TRBJ2-7, with 8 bases matching TRBD1. Germline values: CDR1 MGHRA, CDR2 YSYEKL. The CDR3 is made up of 13 amino acids. The V gene end was trimmed by 6 bases and the J gene end by 2 bases; junction bases not matched to a gene: 3. CDR3 in DNA: TGCGCCAGCAGACAGACAGGGGCCTACGAGCAGTACTTC. Encoded protein: CASRQTGAYEQYF.

This chain joins TRBV7-9 and TRBJ2-1; TRBD2 aligns across 10 bases. Germline CDR1 is SEHNR and CDR2 is FQNEAQ (reference sequence). This CDR3 contains 18 residues. Germline trimming cut 1 base from V and 6 bases from J; bases unmatched to any gene: 12. The CDR3 region has the DNA TGTGCCAGCAGCTTAGGGCTAGCGGGAGCGGGCGGTCGCAATGAGCAGTTCTTC. This sequence encodes CASSLGLAGAGGRNEQFF.

The gene calls are TRBV6-5 and TRBJ2-2, with 8 bases that match TRBD1. Trimming removed 5 bases from V and 6 bases from J; junction bases left unmatched: 8. The germline V gene encodes CDR1 MNHEY and CDR2 SVGAGI. CDR3 length: 15 residues. The CDR3 reads CASSPGTGTPGELFF. CDR3 sequence (DNA): TGTGCCAGCAGTCCCGGGACAGGAACACCCGGGGAGCTGTTTTTT.

This sequence joins TRBV15 and TRBJ2-3; 10 bases fit TRBD1. The junction had 6 bases not matched to a gene; V was cut back by 3 bases and J by 6 bases. This CDR3 has 15 residues. Germline V gives CDR1 LNHNV, CDR2 YYDKDF (reference sequence). CDR3 sequence reads: CATSSGTGAADTQYF. CDR3 nucleotides: TGTGCCACCAGCAGCGGGACAGGGGCGGCGGATACGCAGTATTTT.

The chain has TRBV2 and TRBJ2-7, with 10 bases matching TRBD2. The CDR3 totals 16 residues. Germline trimming cut 2 bases from V and 3 bases from J; bases unmatched to any gene: 7. Germline V gene lookup returns CDR1 SNHLY and CDR2 FYNNEI. DNA of the CDR3: TGTGCCAGCAGTGAATATATGTCTAGCGGGGGCTACGAGCAGTACTTC. It codes for CASSEYMSSGGYEQYF.